This T cell receptor (beta chain) was recovered during a study of molecular identifiers for immune sequencing clone quantification. Study findings and constraints: Clone sizes that are highly expanded could be underestimated when identical TCR molecules share a barcode. Jurkat TCR RNA spiked in from one cell reportedly remained identifiable amid about a million naive cells. Clones exceeding 20 RNA copies carried over 99% of effector molecules but under 1% of naive-cell molecules.

Preparation methods for the bulk TCR libraries were those previously described, with listed TCR primers. TCRdb reprocessed the PCR reads with MiXCR, giving one entry per CDR3 protein. The sample yields 300,000 to 400,000 distinct CDR3 sequences, roughly 23% seen once. CDR1 is SEHNR and CDR2 is FQNEAQ in the germline V gene (reference sequence). Germline trimming cut 5 bases from V and 4 bases from J; bases unmatched to any gene: 16. This CDR3 comprises 18 residues. This clonotype was detected ten times or more. Its antigen is unidentified. Sequencing was done on a sample of naive CD8+ T cells from blood, with Jurkat cell RNA spiked in. Subset given: FACS-sorted CD8+CD4-CCR7+CD45RA+ naive T cells. V and J are TRBV7-9 and TRBJ2-3; 9 bases agree with TRBD2. The TCR was taken from a human donor in good health. Some libraries in this study had Jurkat cell RNA spiked in. The CDR3 DNA sequence: TGTGCCAGCAGCCCAGACTTTTGGAATAGCGGGAGTGCAGATACGCAGTATTTT. Its translation: CASSPDFWNSGSADTQYF.